This note documents a single T cell receptor beta chain sequence. Produced via immunoSEQ multiplex PCR; TCRdb's table is partial and in-frame only. The sample lists about 190,000 clones, roughly nine tenths occurring once. These data belong to a study of blood T cell repertoires in COVID-19. Overall study: In each case, the material was cDNA or gDNA derived from T cells, B-cell-depleted T cells, or PBMCs.

The CDR3 sequence is 14 residues long. The J segment lost 6 bases and the V segment lost 5 bases, leaving 4 bases of the junction unmatched. Germline CDR1 reads KGHDR; CDR2 reads SFDVKD. This clonotype originated in a man aged 35 to 55 with acute or convalescent COVID-19. Sample: peripheral blood. The V gene is TRBV24-1, the J gene TRBJ2-3; 10 bases map to TRBD1. CDR3 protein: CATSGTGGGDTQYF. For the CDR3, the DNA is TGTGCCACCAGTGGGACAGGGGGTGGGGATACGCAGTATTTT.